This TCR beta chain appears in the sequencing data of a study of tumor-infiltrating lymphocytes in oesophageal squamous cell carcinoma. This clonotype was recorded at least ten times. TCRdb processed the PCR reads anew with MiXCR; each CDR3 protein has one entry. The repertoire has more than 9,500 distinct CDR3 sequences, less than 55% of them found once; the top ten carry around 14%. Sequencing input: normal esophageal tissue next to the tumor. This TCR came from a male donor with esophageal squamous cell carcinoma.

In DNA, the CDR3 is TGCGCCAGCCCCGAGGGGTTTCAGCCCCAGCATTTT. This translates into CASPEGFQPQHF. The gene calls are TRBV10-1 and TRBJ1-5; D might be TRBD1 (5 bases). There are 12 residues in the CDR3. V lost 8 bases and J 6 bases, leaving 11 bases between the germline ends. CDR1 WNHNN and CDR2 SYGVQD come from the germline V gene (reference sequence).